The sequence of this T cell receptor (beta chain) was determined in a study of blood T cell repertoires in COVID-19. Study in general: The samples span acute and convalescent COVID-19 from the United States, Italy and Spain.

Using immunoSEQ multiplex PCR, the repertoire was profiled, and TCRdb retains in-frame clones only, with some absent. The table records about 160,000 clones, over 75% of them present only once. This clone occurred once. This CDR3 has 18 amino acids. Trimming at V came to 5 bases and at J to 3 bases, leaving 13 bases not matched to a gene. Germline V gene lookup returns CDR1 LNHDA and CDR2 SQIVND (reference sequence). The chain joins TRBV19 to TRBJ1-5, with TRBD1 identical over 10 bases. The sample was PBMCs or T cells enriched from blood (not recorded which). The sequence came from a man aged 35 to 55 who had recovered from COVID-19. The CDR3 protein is CASSAFPSGTGVNQPQHF. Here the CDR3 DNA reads TGTGCCAGTAGTGCCTTCCCTTCGGGGACAGGGGTCAATCAGCCCCAGCATTTT.